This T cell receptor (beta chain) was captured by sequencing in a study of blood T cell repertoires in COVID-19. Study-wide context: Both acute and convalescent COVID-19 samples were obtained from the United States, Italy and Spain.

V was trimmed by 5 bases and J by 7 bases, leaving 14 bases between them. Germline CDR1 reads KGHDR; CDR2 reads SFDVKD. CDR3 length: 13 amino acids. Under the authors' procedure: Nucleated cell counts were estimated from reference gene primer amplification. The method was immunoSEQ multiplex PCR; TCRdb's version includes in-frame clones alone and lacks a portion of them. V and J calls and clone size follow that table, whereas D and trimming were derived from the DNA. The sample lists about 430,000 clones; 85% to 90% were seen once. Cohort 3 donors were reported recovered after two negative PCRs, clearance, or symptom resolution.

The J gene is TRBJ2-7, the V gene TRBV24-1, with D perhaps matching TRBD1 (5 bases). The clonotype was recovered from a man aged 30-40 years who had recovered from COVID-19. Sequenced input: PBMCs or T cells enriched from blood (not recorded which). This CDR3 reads CATSAPDREEQYF. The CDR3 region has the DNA TGTGCCACCAGTGCCCCTGACAGAGAAGAGCAGTACTTC.